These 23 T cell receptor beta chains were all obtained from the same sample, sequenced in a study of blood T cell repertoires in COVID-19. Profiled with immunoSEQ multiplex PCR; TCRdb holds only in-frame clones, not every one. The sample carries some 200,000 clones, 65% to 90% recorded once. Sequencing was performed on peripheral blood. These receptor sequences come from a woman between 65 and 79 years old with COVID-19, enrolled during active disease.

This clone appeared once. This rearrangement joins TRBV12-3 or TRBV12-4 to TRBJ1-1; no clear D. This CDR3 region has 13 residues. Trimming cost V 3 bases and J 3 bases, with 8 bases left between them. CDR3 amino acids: CASSFRVDTEAFF. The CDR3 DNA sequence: TGTGCCAGCAGTTTTAGAGTGGACACTGAAGCTTTCTTT.

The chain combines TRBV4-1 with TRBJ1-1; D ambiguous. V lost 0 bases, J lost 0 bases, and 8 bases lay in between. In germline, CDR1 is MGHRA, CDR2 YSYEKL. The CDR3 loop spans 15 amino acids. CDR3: CASSQEARVNTEAFF. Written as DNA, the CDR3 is TGCGCCAGCAGCCAAGAAGCGCGTGTGAACACTGAAGCTTTCTTT.

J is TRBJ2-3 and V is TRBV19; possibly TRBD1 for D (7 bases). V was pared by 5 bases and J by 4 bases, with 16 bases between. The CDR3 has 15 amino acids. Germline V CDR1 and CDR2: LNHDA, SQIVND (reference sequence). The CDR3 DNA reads TGTGCCAGTAGTCCGACAGGGAGGAGGGCAGATACGCAGTATTTT. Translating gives CASSPTGRRADTQYF.

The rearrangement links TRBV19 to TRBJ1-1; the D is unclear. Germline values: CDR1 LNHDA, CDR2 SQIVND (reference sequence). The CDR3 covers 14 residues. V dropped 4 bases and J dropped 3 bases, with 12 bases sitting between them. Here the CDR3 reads CASSNFVGDTEAFF. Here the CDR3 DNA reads TGTGCCAGTAGTAATTTTGTAGGAGACACTGAAGCTTTCTTT.

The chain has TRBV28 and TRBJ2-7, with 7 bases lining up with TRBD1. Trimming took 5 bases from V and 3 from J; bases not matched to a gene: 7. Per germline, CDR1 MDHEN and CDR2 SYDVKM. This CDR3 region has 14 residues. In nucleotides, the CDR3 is TGTGCCAGCAGTAGGACAGGTCTAGTCTACGAGCAGTACTTC. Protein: CASSRTGLVYEQYF.

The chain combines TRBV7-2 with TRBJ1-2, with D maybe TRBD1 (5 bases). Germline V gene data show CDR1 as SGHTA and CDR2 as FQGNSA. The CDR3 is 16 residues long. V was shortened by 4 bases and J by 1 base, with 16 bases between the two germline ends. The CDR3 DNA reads TGTGCCAGCAGCTCCCCCACGGGACTGAGTAACTATGGCTACACCTTC. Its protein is CASSSPTGLSNYGYTF. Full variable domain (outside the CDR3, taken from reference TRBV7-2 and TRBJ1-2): GAGVSQSPSNKVTEKGKDVELRCDPISGHTALYWYRQSLGQGLEFLIYFQGNSAPDKSGLPSDRFSAERTGGSVSTLTIQRTQQEDSAVYLCASSSPTGLSNYGYTFGSGTRLTVV.

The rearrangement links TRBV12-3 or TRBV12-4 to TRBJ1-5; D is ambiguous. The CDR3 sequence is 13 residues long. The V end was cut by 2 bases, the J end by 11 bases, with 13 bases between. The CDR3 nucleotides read TGTGCCAGCAGTTTACGTGCGGTCGCGACCCAGCATTTT. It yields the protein CASSLRAVATQHF.

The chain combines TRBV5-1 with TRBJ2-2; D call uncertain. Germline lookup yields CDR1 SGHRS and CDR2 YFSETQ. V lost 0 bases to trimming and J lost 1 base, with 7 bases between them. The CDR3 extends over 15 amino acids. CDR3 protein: CASSLGHRNTGELFF. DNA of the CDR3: TGCGCCAGCAGCTTGGGCCACAGGAACACCGGGGAGCTGTTTTTT.

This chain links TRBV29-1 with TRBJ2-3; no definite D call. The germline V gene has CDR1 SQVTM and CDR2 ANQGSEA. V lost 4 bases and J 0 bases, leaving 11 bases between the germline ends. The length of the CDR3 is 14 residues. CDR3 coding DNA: TGCAGCGTTGGACTTGGTTCTAGCACAGATACGCAGTATTTT. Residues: CSVGLGSSTDTQYF.

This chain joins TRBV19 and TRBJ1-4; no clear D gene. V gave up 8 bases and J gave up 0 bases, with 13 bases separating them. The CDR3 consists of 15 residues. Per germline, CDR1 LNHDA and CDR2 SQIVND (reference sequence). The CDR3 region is CASQKLDATNEKLFF. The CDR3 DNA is TGTGCCAGTCAAAAACTAGATGCAACTAATGAAAAACTGTTTTTT. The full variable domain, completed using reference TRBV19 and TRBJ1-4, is DGGITQSPKYLFRKEGQNVTLSCEQNLNHDAMYWYRQDPGQGLRLIYYSQIVNDFQKGDIAEGYSVSREKKESFPLTVTSAQKNPTAFYLCASQKLDATNEKLFFGSGTQLSVL.

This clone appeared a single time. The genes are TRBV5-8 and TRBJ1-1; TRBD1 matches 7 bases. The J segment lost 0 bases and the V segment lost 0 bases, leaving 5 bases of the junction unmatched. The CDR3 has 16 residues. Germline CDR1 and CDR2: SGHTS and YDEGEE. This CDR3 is CASSLATGALNTEAFF. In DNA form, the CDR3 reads TGTGCCAGCAGCTTGGCCACAGGGGCTTTGAACACTGAAGCTTTCTTT.

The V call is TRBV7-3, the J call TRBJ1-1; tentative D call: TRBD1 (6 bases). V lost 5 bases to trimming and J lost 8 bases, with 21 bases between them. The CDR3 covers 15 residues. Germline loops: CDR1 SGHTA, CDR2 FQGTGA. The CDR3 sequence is CASSQGPSRGSEAFF. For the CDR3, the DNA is TGTGCCAGCAGCCAGGGGCCGAGCAGGGGATCGGAAGCTTTCTTT.

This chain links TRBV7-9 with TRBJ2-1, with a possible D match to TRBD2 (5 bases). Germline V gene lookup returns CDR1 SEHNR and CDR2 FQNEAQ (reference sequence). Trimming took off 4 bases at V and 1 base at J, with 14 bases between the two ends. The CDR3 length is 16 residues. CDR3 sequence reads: CASSSPPPGSYNEQFF. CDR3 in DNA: TGTGCCAGCAGCTCTCCACCCCCGGGGTCCTACAATGAGCAGTTCTTC.

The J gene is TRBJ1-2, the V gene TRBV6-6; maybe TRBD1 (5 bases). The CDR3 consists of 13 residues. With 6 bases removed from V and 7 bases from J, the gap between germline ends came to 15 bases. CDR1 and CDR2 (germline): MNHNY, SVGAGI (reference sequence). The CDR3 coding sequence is TGTGCCAGCAGAGAGGGACGGGGGTTTGGCTACACCTTC. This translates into CASREGRGFGYTF.

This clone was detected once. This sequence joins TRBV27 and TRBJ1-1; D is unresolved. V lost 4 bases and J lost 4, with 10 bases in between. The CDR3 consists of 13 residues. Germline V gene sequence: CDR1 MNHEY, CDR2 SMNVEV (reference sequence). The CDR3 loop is CASSYRDGTEAFF. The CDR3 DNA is TGTGCCAGCAGTTACCGGGATGGCACTGAAGCTTTCTTT.

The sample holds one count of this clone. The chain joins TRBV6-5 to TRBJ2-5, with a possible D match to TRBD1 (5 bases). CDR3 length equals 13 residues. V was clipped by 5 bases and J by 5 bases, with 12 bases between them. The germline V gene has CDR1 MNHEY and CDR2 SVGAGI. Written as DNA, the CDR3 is TGTGCCAGCAGTCCAGGGTATGGGGAGACCCAGTACTTC. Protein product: CASSPGYGETQYF.

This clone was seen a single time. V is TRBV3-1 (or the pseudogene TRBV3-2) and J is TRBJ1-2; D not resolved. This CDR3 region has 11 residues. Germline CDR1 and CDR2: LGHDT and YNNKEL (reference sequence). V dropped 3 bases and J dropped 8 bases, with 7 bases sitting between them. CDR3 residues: CASSHSLGYTF. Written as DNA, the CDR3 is TGTGCCAGCAGCCATTCTCTGGGCTACACCTTC.

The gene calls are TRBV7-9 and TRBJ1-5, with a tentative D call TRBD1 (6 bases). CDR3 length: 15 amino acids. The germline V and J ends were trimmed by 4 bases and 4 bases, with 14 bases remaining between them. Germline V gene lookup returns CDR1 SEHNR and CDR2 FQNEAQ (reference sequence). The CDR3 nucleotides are TGTGCCAGCAGCTCCACCGGGACACCTAATCAGCCCCAGCATTTT. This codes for CASSSTGTPNQPQHF. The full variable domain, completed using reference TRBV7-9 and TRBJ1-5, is DTGVSQNPRHKITKRGQNVTFRCDPISEHNRLYWYRQTLGQGPEFLTYFQNEAQLEKSRLLSDRFSAERPKGSFSTLEIQRTEQGDSAMYLCASSSTGTPNQPQHFGDGTRLSIL.

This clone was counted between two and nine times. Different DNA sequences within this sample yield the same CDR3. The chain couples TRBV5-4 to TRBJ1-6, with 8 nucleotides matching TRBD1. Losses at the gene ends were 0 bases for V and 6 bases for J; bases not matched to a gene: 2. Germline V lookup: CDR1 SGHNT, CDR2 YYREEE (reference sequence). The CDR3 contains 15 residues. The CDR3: CASSLAGQGNSPLHF. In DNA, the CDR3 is TGTGCCAGCAGCTTGGCAGGACAGGGTAATTCACCCCTCCACTTT.

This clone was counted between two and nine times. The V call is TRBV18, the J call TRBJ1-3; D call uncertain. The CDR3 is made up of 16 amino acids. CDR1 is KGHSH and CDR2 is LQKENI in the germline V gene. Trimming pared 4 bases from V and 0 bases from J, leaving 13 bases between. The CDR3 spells CASSLHSGTSGNTIYF. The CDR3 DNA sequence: TGTGCCAGCTCACTACATTCAGGAACCTCTGGAAACACCATATATTTT.

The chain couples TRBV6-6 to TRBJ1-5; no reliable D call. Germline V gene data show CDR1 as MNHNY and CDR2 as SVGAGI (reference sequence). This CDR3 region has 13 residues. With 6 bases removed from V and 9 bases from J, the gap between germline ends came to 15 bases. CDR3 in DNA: TGTGCCAGCAGGCAATTAGTGAGTCGGCCCCAGCATTTT. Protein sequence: CASRQLVSRPQHF.

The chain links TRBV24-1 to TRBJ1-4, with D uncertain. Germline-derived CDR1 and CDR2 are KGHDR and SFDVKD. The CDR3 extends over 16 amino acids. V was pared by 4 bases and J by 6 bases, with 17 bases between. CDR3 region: CATSETRGGSDEKLFF. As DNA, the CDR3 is TGTGCCACCAGTGAGACCCGGGGTGGAAGCGATGAAAAACTGTTTTTT.

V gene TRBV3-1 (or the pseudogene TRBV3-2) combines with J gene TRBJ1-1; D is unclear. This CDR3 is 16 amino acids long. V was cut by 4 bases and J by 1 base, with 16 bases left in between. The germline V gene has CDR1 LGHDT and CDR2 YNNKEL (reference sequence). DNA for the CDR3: TGTGCCAGCAGCCTAAGAGACTTCCGGCAGAACACTGAAGCTTTCTTT. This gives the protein CASSLRDFRQNTEAFF.